Listed below are T cell receptor beta chains from one sample, sequenced in a study of T cell responses to AZD1222 COVID-19 vaccine. Produced via immunoSEQ multiplex PCR; TCRdb's table is partial and in-frame only. The sample includes more than 85,000 clones, 82% of them seen just once. The specimen comprised peripheral blood, sampled on day 0 of AZD1222 vaccination. The receptors come from an adult in good health. Each CDR3 is given with its conserved first and last residue. The D gene is left open where the match is weak. Clone size is not always given. Where it is, it says once, few, many or a class for expanded clones.

clone size: -
V gene: TRBV27
D gene: TRBD2
J gene: TRBJ2-3
CDR3 DNA: TGTGCCAGCAGCTGGGGGGGGTCAGATACGCAGTATTTT
CDR3 protein: CASSWGGSDTQYF

clone size: -
V gene: TRBV19
D gene: -
J gene: TRBJ1-1
CDR3 DNA: TGTGCCAGTAGTATCGCCAGCATGAACACTGAAGCTTTCTTT
CDR3 protein: CASSIASMNTEAFF

clone size: few
V gene: TRBV4-2
D gene: -
J gene: TRBJ1-5
CDR3 DNA: TGTGCCAGCAGCCAAGAAGGGCTTTATCAGCCCCAGCATTTT
CDR3 protein: CASSQEGLYQPQHF

clone size: -
V gene: TRBV5-4
D gene: TRBD2
J gene: TRBJ2-3
CDR3 DNA: TGTGCCAGCAGTGTTCGTAGCGGGGGCGCAGATACGCAGTATTTT
CDR3 protein: CASSVRSGGADTQYF

clone size: -
V gene: TRBV7-2
D gene: -
J gene: TRBJ2-1
CDR3 DNA: TGTGCCAGCAGCTTAGATGGGCGGAATGAGCAGTTCTTC
CDR3 protein: CASSLDGRNEQFF

clone size: -
V gene: TRBV5-6
D gene: -
J gene: TRBJ2-7
CDR3 DNA: TGTGCCAGCAGCTTGGTTGGGGGTCCTGGGGTGCAGTACTTC
CDR3 protein: CASSLVGGPGVQYF

clone size: -
V gene: TRBV15
D gene: -
J gene: TRBJ1-3
CDR3 DNA: TGTGCCACCAGCCGATACGCGGACTCTGGAAACACCATATATTTT
CDR3 protein: CATSRYADSGNTIYF

clone size: many
V gene: TRBV27
D gene: -
J gene: TRBJ1-5
CDR3 DNA: TGTGCCAGCAGTTTAGGGAGCAATCAGCCCCAGCATTTT
CDR3 protein: CASSLGSNQPQHF

clone size: -
V gene: TRBV9
D gene: TRBD1
J gene: TRBJ1-1
CDR3 DNA: TGTGCCAGCAGCATACTCCGGGACAGGGGGCCCGGGAACACTGAAGCTTTCTTT
CDR3 protein: CASSILRDRGPGNTEAFF

clone size: -
V gene: TRBV9
D gene: TRBD1
J gene: TRBJ1-3
CDR3 DNA: TGTGCCAGCAGCGAGGGACAGGGTGGCGGAAACACCATATATTTT
CDR3 protein: CASSEGQGGGNTIYF

clone size: -
V gene: TRBV6-2/TRBV6-3
D gene: -
J gene: TRBJ1-5
CDR3 DNA: TGTGCCAGCAGTTCCCGGCCCGACAATCAGCCCCAGCATTTT
CDR3 protein: CASSSRPDNQPQHF

clone size: -
V gene: TRBV7-2
D gene: -
J gene: TRBJ1-6
CDR3 DNA: TGTGCCAGCAGCCCGCCCGGGCTCGACTCACCCCTCCACTTT
CDR3 protein: CASSPPGLDSPLHF

clone size: -
V gene: TRBV5-1
D gene: TRBD1
J gene: TRBJ2-3
CDR3 DNA: TGCGCCAGCAGCTTAGCAGGGGGCCCGACCAGGGATGACACAGATACGCAGTATTTT
CDR3 protein: CASSLAGGPTRDDTDTQYF

clone size: once
V gene: TRBV7-9
D gene: -
J gene: TRBJ1-4
CDR3 DNA: TGTGCCAGCAGCCCTATAGGGCTAGGAAAACTGTTTTTT
CDR3 protein: CASSPIGLGKLFF

clone size: -
V gene: TRBV4-1
D gene: TRBD2
J gene: TRBJ2-2
CDR3 DNA: TGCGCCAGCAGCCAGAGTCTAGCGGGGTCTAACACCGGGGAGCTGTTTTTT
CDR3 protein: CASSQSLAGSNTGELFF

clone size: -
V gene: TRBV10-2
D gene: -
J gene: TRBJ1-6
CDR3 DNA: TGCGCCAGCAGGCGGGAAGGGTTTTCACCCCTCCACTTT
CDR3 protein: CASRREGFSPLHF

clone size: few
V gene: TRBV19
D gene: -
J gene: TRBJ1-1
CDR3 DNA: TGTGCCAGTAGTATGGCGGCCCTCCCGAACACTGAAGCTTTCTTT
CDR3 protein: CASSMAALPNTEAFF

clone size: -
V gene: TRBV5-5
D gene: TRBD1
J gene: TRBJ1-5
CDR3 DNA: TGTGCCAGCAGCTTGTGGGACAGGGGAAATCAGCCCCAGCATTTT
CDR3 protein: CASSLWDRGNQPQHF

clone size: -
V gene: TRBV21-1
D gene: -
J gene: TRBJ2-1
CDR3 DNA: TGTGCCAGCAGAAGTGGCGGGACGTCCTACAATGAGCAGTTCTTC
CDR3 protein: CASRSGGTSYNEQFF

clone size: -
V gene: TRBV5-1
D gene: -
J gene: TRBJ2-3
CDR3 DNA: TGCGCCAGCAGCTTGGGGGGGATCGCGACTAGCACAGATACGCAGTATTTT
CDR3 protein: CASSLGGIATSTDTQYF

clone size: -
V gene: TRBV3-1/TRBV3-2
D gene: TRBD1
J gene: TRBJ1-4
CDR3 DNA: TGTGCCAGCAGCAGAAGCGGAGGACAGGGCCCTAATGAAAAACTGTTTTTT
CDR3 protein: CASSRSGGQGPNEKLFF

clone size: -
V gene: TRBV5-4
D gene: -
J gene: TRBJ1-1
CDR3 DNA: TGTGCCAGCAGCAGGGACACACGGAACACTCAAGCTTTCTTT
CDR3 protein: CASSRDTRNTQAFF

clone size: -
V gene: TRBV2
D gene: -
J gene: TRBJ2-3
CDR3 DNA: TGTGCCAGCGGCCCCGGGTTCTCCACAGATACGCAGTATTTT
CDR3 protein: CASGPGFSTDTQYF

clone size: -
V gene: TRBV5-1
D gene: TRBD1
J gene: TRBJ1-2
CDR3 DNA: TGCGCCAGCAGCTTGGAGGGGGCCGGCTATGGCTACACCTTC
CDR3 protein: CASSLEGAGYGYTF

clone size: -
V gene: TRBV11-3
D gene: -
J gene: TRBJ1-3
CDR3 DNA: TGTGCCAGCAGCTTCGACAATGGAAACACCATATATTTT
CDR3 protein: CASSFDNGNTIYF

clone size: -
V gene: TRBV5-1
D gene: TRBD1
J gene: TRBJ1-1
CDR3 DNA: TGCGCCAGCAGCAGAGGGACAGGGGAACTATTCACTGAAGCTTTCTTT
CDR3 protein: CASSRGTGELFTEAFF

clone size: -
V gene: TRBV6-6
D gene: -
J gene: TRBJ1-1
CDR3 DNA: TGTGCCAGCAGTTACCTCACAGGCCACTACACTGAAGCTTTCTTT
CDR3 protein: CASSYLTGHYTEAFF

clone size: -
V gene: TRBV5-1
D gene: TRBD2
J gene: TRBJ2-1
CDR3 DNA: TGCGCCAGCAGCGGCGGACTAGCGGGGGTTTACAATGAGCAGTTCTTC
CDR3 protein: CASSGGLAGVYNEQFF

clone size: -
V gene: TRBV30
D gene: TRBD2
J gene: TRBJ2-3
CDR3 DNA: TGTGCCTGGAGTTCGACTAGCGGGGGGGCAGATACGCAGTATTTT
CDR3 protein: CAWSSTSGGADTQYF

clone size: -
V gene: TRBV20-1
D gene: TRBD1
J gene: TRBJ2-7
CDR3 DNA: TGCAGTGCTGTACAGGGGGCCGAGCAGTACTTC
CDR3 protein: CSAVQGAEQYF

clone size: -
V gene: TRBV3-1/TRBV3-2
D gene: -
J gene: TRBJ2-1
CDR3 DNA: TGTGCCAGCCGGAATTTCCTCGGCAGGGGGAGGGATGAGCAGTTCTTC
CDR3 protein: CASRNFLGRGRDEQFF

clone size: once
V gene: TRBV4-3
D gene: -
J gene: TRBJ1-3
CDR3 DNA: TGCGCCAGCAGCCAAGATTTACGGGACTCGACCGCCATATATTTT
CDR3 protein: CASSQDLRDSTAIYF

clone size: -
V gene: TRBV12-3/TRBV12-4
D gene: -
J gene: TRBJ1-1
CDR3 DNA: TGTGCCAGCAGCCCAGGCCGGGTCACTGAAGCTTTCTTT
CDR3 protein: CASSPGRVTEAFF

clone size: few
V gene: TRBV27
D gene: -
J gene: TRBJ1-2
CDR3 DNA: TGTGCCAGCAGGGGGGTCAACTATGGCTACACCTTC
CDR3 protein: CASRGVNYGYTF

clone size: few
V gene: TRBV19
D gene: TRBD1
J gene: TRBJ1-2
CDR3 DNA: TGTGCCTCTACAGGCACAGGGGACAACTATGGCTACACCTTC
CDR3 protein: CASTGTGDNYGYTF

clone size: -
V gene: TRBV5-1
D gene: -
J gene: TRBJ1-1
CDR3 DNA: TGCGCCAGCAGCTTGGAGTTTCGGGAGAACACTGAAGCTTTCTTT
CDR3 protein: CASSLEFRENTEAFF

clone size: -
V gene: TRBV7-2
D gene: -
J gene: TRBJ1-1
CDR3 DNA: TGTGCCAGCAGCTTTTGGGGTGGGGCTGAAGCTTTCTTT
CDR3 protein: CASSFWGGAEAFF

clone size: -
V gene: TRBV5-1
D gene: -
J gene: TRBJ1-1
CDR3 DNA: TGCGCCAGCAGCTTGTCACAGTCACCTATGAACACTGAAGCTTTCTTT
CDR3 protein: CASSLSQSPMNTEAFF

clone size: -
V gene: TRBV10-3
D gene: -
J gene: TRBJ1-6
CDR3 DNA: TGTGCCATCAGGGAGCGGGGGTCTGATTCACCCCTCCACTTT
CDR3 protein: CAIRERGSDSPLHF

clone size: -
V gene: TRBV4-3
D gene: TRBD2
J gene: TRBJ2-2
CDR3 DNA: TGCGCCAGCAGCCAATTACTAGCGACCTACACCGGGGAGCTGTTTTTT
CDR3 protein: CASSQLLATYTGELFF

clone size: -
V gene: TRBV7-9
D gene: -
J gene: TRBJ2-7
CDR3 DNA: TGTGCCAGCAGCCAACAAACATCCGGGACAAGTTACGAGCAGTACTTC
CDR3 protein: CASSQQTSGTSYEQYF

clone size: once
V gene: TRBV27
D gene: -
J gene: TRBJ1-2
CDR3 DNA: TGTGCCAGCAGTTTTGGGGGGGCAACTAACTATGGCTACACCTTC
CDR3 protein: CASSFGGATNYGYTF

clone size: -
V gene: TRBV4-2
D gene: -
J gene: TRBJ1-2
CDR3 DNA: TGTGCCAGCAGCCAGCAGGAAACAGGGCGCGGCTACACCTTC
CDR3 protein: CASSQQETGRGYTF

clone size: -
V gene: TRBV27
D gene: TRBD1
J gene: TRBJ1-2
CDR3 DNA: TGTGCCAGCAGTTTATCAGGGGGCGGGATCTATGGCTACACCTTC
CDR3 protein: CASSLSGGGIYGYTF

clone size: -
V gene: TRBV3-1/TRBV3-2
D gene: -
J gene: TRBJ2-5
CDR3 DNA: TGTGCCAGCAGCCCCCTAGCTCGCCAAGAGACCCAGTACTTC
CDR3 protein: CASSPLARQETQYF

clone size: -
V gene: TRBV5-1
D gene: -
J gene: TRBJ2-2
CDR3 DNA: TGCGCCAGCAGCGCAAACACGATGAACACCGGGGAGCTGTTTTTT
CDR3 protein: CASSANTMNTGELFF